These 21 T cell receptor beta chains were all obtained from the same sample, sequenced in a study of Ad26.COV2.S vaccination and SARS-CoV-2 variants. Data came from immunoSEQ multiplex PCR; TCRdb stores just in-frame clones and leaves some out. The sample records about 350,000 clones, around 89% being singletons. Specified treatment: approximately 18 received Ad26.COV2.S at low or high dose, single or two shots; 5 received placebo; per-sample allocation not given. Collection of samples fell on day 63 after the first vaccine or placebo injection. The specimen comprised peripheral blood, sampled in a trial of Ad26.COV2.S vaccine versus placebo. These receptors were taken from a person aged 18 to 65 who received the Ad26.COV2.S COVID-19 vaccine or a placebo.

The chain joins TRBV11-2 to TRBJ2-7, with D perhaps matching TRBD1 (6 bases). Germline V lookup: CDR1 SGHAT, CDR2 FQNNGV. The CDR3 has 13 residues. V was trimmed by 6 bases and J by 6 bases, leaving 15 bases between them. CDR3 DNA sequence: TGTGCCAGCAGGGTAGTAACAGGGACCGAGCAGTACTTC. It codes for CASRVVTGTEQYF.

This sequence joins TRBV29-1 and TRBJ2-1; possibly TRBD1 or TRBD2 for D (6 bases each). V was cut by 4 bases and J by 1 base, with 11 bases left in between. The CDR3 runs 14 residues. Germline V lookup: CDR1 SQVTM, CDR2 ANQGSEA. This CDR3 is CSVGGAASYNEQFF. The CDR3 nucleotides read TGCAGCGTTGGGGGGGCGGCTTCCTACAATGAGCAGTTCTTC.

The table lists this clone with a count of one. The rearrangement joins TRBV29-1 to TRBJ1-1; 10 bases line up with TRBD1. CDR1 SQVTM and CDR2 ANQGSEA come from the germline V gene. With 6 bases clipped from V and 5 bases from J, the junction kept 6 bases outside the gene matches. The CDR3 sequence is 13 residues long. The CDR3 bases are TGCAGCGTGGGGGACAGGGGCTATACTGAAGCTTTCTTT. Translating it yields CSVGDRGYTEAFF.

The V gene is TRBV5-1, the J gene TRBJ2-7, with 12 bases identical to TRBD2. Looked up from germline, CDR1 is SGHRS and CDR2 is YFSETQ. V was clipped by 0 bases and J by 3 bases; unmatched bases: 10. This CDR3 is built from 18 residues. CDR3 amino acids: CASSLAGGLAGTIYEQYF. CDR3 DNA: TGCGCCAGCAGCTTGGCCGGAGGACTAGCGGGAACAATCTACGAGCAGTACTTC.

This clone appeared a single time. The chain links TRBV15 to TRBJ2-1, with a tentative D call TRBD1 (6 bases). The ends were cut back, 6 bases at V and 0 bases at J, with 12 bases in the middle. This CDR3 comprises 15 residues. The germline CDR1 and CDR2 sequences are LNHNV and YYDKDF (reference sequence). The CDR3 bases are TGTGCCACCAGTACTCAGGGGAGCTCCTACAATGAGCAGTTCTTC. Translation gives CATSTQGSSYNEQFF.

V and J are TRBV27 and TRBJ2-1, with 7 nucleotides matching TRBD2. Germline assignment: CDR1 MNHEY and CDR2 SMNVEV (reference sequence). The ends lost 5 bases at V and 3 bases at J; junction bases unmatched: 4. CDR3 length equals 14 residues. In nucleotides, the CDR3 is TGTGCCAGCAGTGGGGGAGGGCACTACAATGAGCAGTTCTTC. Its protein is CASSGGGHYNEQFF.

This chain links TRBV6-6 with TRBJ2-2; maybe TRBD1 (6 bases). Germline V gene lookup returns CDR1 MNHNY and CDR2 SVGAGI (reference sequence). The CDR3 extends over 15 amino acids. V was trimmed by 2 bases and J by 0 bases, leaving 7 bases between them. CDR3 residues: CASSYGTSNTGELFF. The CDR3 DNA is TGTGCCAGCAGTTACGGGACATCGAACACCGGGGAGCTGTTTTTT.

This clone was seen once. The chain employs TRBV15 and TRBJ1-2; no clear D. Trimming took 1 base from V and 2 from J, leaving 5 bases between them. The germline V gene encodes CDR1 LNHNV and CDR2 YYDKDF (reference sequence). The length of the CDR3 is 13 residues. The CDR3 sequence: CATSRGINYGYTF. CDR3 in DNA: TGTGCCACCAGCAGAGGGATCAACTATGGCTACACCTTC.

The CDR3 coding sequence is TGTGCCAGCGGCCGGGACAGGGCCACCTACGAGCAGTACTTC. Translated: CASGRDRATYEQYF. The rearrangement joins TRBV2 to TRBJ2-7; 9 nucleotides align to TRBD1. CDR3 size: 14 residues. Germline CDR1 reads SNHLY; CDR2 reads FYNNEI. Trimming took 8 bases from V and 2 from J; bases not matched to a gene: 7.

This clone was counted between two and nine times. The chain uses TRBV28 and TRBJ1-2; D unclear. The germline V and J ends were trimmed by 8 bases and 2 bases, with 9 bases remaining between them. Per germline, CDR1 MDHEN and CDR2 SYDVKM. The CDR3 is 12 amino acids. The CDR3 protein is CASERRNYGYTF. CDR3 DNA: TGTGCCAGCGAAAGGAGAAACTATGGCTACACCTTC.

The J gene is TRBJ2-7, the V gene TRBV5-1; either TRBD1 or TRBD2 may fit D (5 bases each). The CDR3 loop spans 16 amino acids. V lost 3 bases and J lost 0, with 16 bases in between. Germline V gene sequence: CDR1 SGHRS, CDR2 YFSETQ. The CDR3 DNA reads TGCGCCAGCAGCTCGGACCCGGGACGGACCTCCTACGAGCAGTACTTC. Translated: CASSSDPGRTSYEQYF.

The rearrangement uses TRBV6-1 and TRBJ2-1; 8 nucleotides line up with TRBD2. Trimming took 1 base from V and 0 from J; bases not matched to a gene: 8. This CDR3 is 18 amino acids long. The germline V gene encodes CDR1 MNHNS and CDR2 SASEGT. In nucleotides, the CDR3 is TGTGCCAGCAGTGAAGGGGTTAGCGGGGTAAGCTCCTACAATGAGCAGTTCTTC. As protein: CASSEGVSGVSSYNEQFF.

This clone has just one count. The gene calls are TRBV7-9 and TRBJ2-3; no definite D call. Germline V gene lookup returns CDR1 SEHNR and CDR2 FQNEAQ (reference sequence). The CDR3 loop spans 14 amino acids. Trimming shortened V by 8 bases and J by 0 bases, and 12 bases separated the two germline ends. In DNA, the CDR3 is TGTGCCAGCGGATCCGGATGGAGCACAGATACGCAGTATTTT. Its protein product is CASGSGWSTDTQYF.

This chain uses TRBV12-5 with TRBJ2-2; no clear D. V shed 3 bases and J shed 6 bases, with 5 bases lying between them. Germline V gene data show CDR1 as LGHNT and CDR2 as FRNRAP. The CDR3 spans 12 residues. CDR3 sequence: CASGFSPGELFF. For the CDR3, the DNA is TGTGCTAGTGGTTTTTCCCCCGGGGAGCTGTTTTTT.

This chain uses TRBV11-3 with TRBJ2-2; D is ambiguous. Germline-derived CDR1 and CDR2 are SGHNT and YENEEA. With 5 bases removed from V and 5 bases from J, the gap between germline ends came to 6 bases. CDR3 length: 12 residues. The DNA of the CDR3 is TGTGCCAGCAGCCAACATACCGGGGAGCTGTTTTTT. Encoded protein: CASSQHTGELFF.

A single count supports this clone. The chain joins TRBV7-2 to TRBJ2-7, with TRBD2 identical over 8 bases. The V gene end was trimmed by 4 bases and the J gene end by 0 bases; junction bases not matched to a gene: 5. The CDR3 consists of 15 residues. CDR1 SGHTA and CDR2 FQGNSA come from the germline V gene. CDR3 region: CASSSRLASSYEQYF. CDR3 nucleotide sequence: TGTGCCAGCAGCTCCCGACTAGCGAGCTCCTACGAGCAGTACTTC.

The chain uses TRBV19 and TRBJ1-1, with 9 nucleotides matching TRBD1. Germline V CDR1 and CDR2: LNHDA, SQIVND (reference sequence). V lost 4 bases to trimming and J lost 11 bases; unmatched junction nucleotides: 14. This CDR3 is built from 15 residues. The CDR3 coding sequence is TGTGCCAGTAGTACCCGAGACAGGGGGAGTGGAGGCGCTTTCTTT. Translated: CASSTRDRGSGGAFF.

The CDR3 sequence is CASSYMGTDEQYF. The DNA of the CDR3 is TGTGCCAGCAGTTACATGGGGACAGACGAGCAGTACTTC. V is TRBV12-3 or TRBV12-4 and J is TRBJ2-7; 7 bases map to TRBD1. The junction had 5 bases not matched to a gene; V was cut back by 4 bases and J by 5 bases. The CDR3 is made up of 13 amino acids.

This sequence joins TRBV28 and TRBJ1-3, with D unresolved. Trimming stripped 3 bases from V and 4 bases from J, with 7 bases between. The germline V gene encodes CDR1 MDHEN and CDR2 SYDVKM. The CDR3 loop spans 13 amino acids. In DNA form, the CDR3 reads TGTGCCAGCAGTTTTGGATCCGGAAACACCATATATTTT. Translation gives CASSFGSGNTIYF.

The genes are TRBV5-4 and TRBJ1-4; possible D gene TRBD1, 6 bases. Per germline, CDR1 SGHNT and CDR2 YYREEE (reference sequence). The CDR3 covers 15 residues. V was shortened by 1 base and J by 5 bases, with 12 bases between the two germline ends. CDR3 sequence (DNA): TGTGCCAGCAGCTTGAAATCGGGGGCCAATGAAAAACTGTTTTTT. Residues: CASSLKSGANEKLFF.

The chain combines TRBV13 with TRBJ1-1; no reliable D call. This CDR3 has 14 amino acids. Trimming shortened V by 2 bases and J by 0 bases, and 7 bases separated the two germline ends. Looked up from germline, CDR1 is PRHDT and CDR2 is FYEKMQ (reference sequence). The CDR3 DNA is TGTGCCAGCAGCTTAAGAGGGATGAACACTGAAGCTTTCTTT. Translated, it gives CASSLRGMNTEAFF. Drawing the rest from reference TRBV13 and TRBJ1-1, the complete variable domain is AAGVIQSPRHLIKEKRETATLKCYPIPRHDTVYWYQQGPGQDPQFLISFYEKMQSDKGSIPDRFSAQQFSDYHSELNMSSLELGDSALYFCASSLRGMNTEAFFGQGTRLTVV.